This T cell receptor beta chain was captured by sequencing in a study of cytotoxic CD8 clonotypes in ibrutinib-treated CLL (dated by TCRdb to the early 2020s). Looking at the study overall: The cohort included roughly 15 treatment-naive and under 13 relapsed/refractory patients; around 18 were IGHV unmutated. On average, each sample yielded some 250,000 productive templates and 85,000 to 95,000 productive rearrangements. Longitudinal samples were available for about 30% of the 86 trial participants. Cryopreserved peripheral blood mononuclear cells were collected before treatment, at response, and at either disease progression or sustained remission. Responses were partial in 25 or so patients and complete in 2; after median around 72 months follow-up, some 15 stayed in remission and roughly twelve progressed. Samples at response were collected after a median of roughly 13 months of treatment, with a range of about 6 to 36 months. Every sample from remission and from progressive disease was obtained while the patients were still on ibrutinib.

The CDR3 holds 12 amino acids from the cysteine to the phenylalanine. Solely the CDR3 DNA is kept, with 36 bases framed from the first base. The germline V gene (reference sequence) specifies SEHNR as CDR1 and FQNEAQ as CDR2. At the junction V is shortened by 3 bases and J by 7 bases; bases outside the gene matches: 3. A remark on this clone: This receptor's antigen is unknown. Base qualities were left out, and no much larger clone turns up one base away.

This specimen's time point label, per the study, means: 12 to 13 months on ibrutinib. For TCR beta library preparation, 2 to 2.5 micrograms of genomic DNA were isolated from cryopreserved PBMCs. Longitudinal blood samples from CLL patients on ibrutinib monotherapy underwent high-throughput TCR beta sequencing. The patients took part in an open-label, single-center phase 2 trial of ibrutinib monotherapy. Study-wide findings and limitations: Public clonotypes were rare and either contracted or stayed stable during treatment, and the rise in clonality at ibrutinib response reflected the expansion of private clonotypes. Sustained-remission and progressing patients did not have matched sampling times, and lymph node repertoires were not examined. An increase in clonality was observed at ibrutinib response, with clonality remaining stable during sustained remission and falling back toward baseline at progression. Baseline clonality exceeded that of age-matched healthy donors and correlated strongly with circulating CD8+ T-cell counts.

On a MiSeq, deep resolution sequencing aimed for a depth between 1 in 1 million and 1 in 200,000 T cells, with each clonotype covered approximately 9.8x on average. TCR beta libraries were generated with the immunoSEQ hsTCRB Kit. The original pipeline was this. Data were analyzed with ImmunoSEQ Data Assistant and ImmunoSEQ Analyzer, with V, D and J genes assigned per IMGT definitions. Clonality, which ranges from 0 to 1, was calculated as one minus the normalized Shannon entropy of productive rearrangement frequencies. Public clonotype analysis was restricted to overrepresented clonotypes comprising at least 0.05% of each patient's repertoire. Repertoires from thirteen age-matched healthy donors in immuneACCESS were used as clonality controls. This is the immuneACCESS table as TCRdb keeps it, with only in-frame sequences that have V and J called. A part of the clones is gone; compared with another copy, unresolved V genes explain less than half, and the rest is unexplained. The DNA gave D and trimming, while V, J and clone size come from that table. The sample table contains some 200,000 clones; only one count was recorded for more than 75% of them. The ten top clones hold roughly 11% of the sample.

Sequencing was performed on PBMCs, taken after 12 months of ibrutinib treatment. The receptor chain draws on TRBV7-9 and TRBJ2-7, and TRBD1 aligns with 7 junction nucleotides. The sequence derives from a human donor with chronic lymphocytic leukemia. The nucleotide sequence is given as TGTGCCAGCAGCTTGGACAGGCTGGAGCAGTACTTC. It translates to CASSLDRLEQYF. This CDR3, with the reference TRBV7-9 and TRBJ2-7 proteins standing in past its ends, gives the full variable domain DTGVSQNPRHKITKRGQNVTFRCDPISEHNRLYWYRQTLGQGPEFLTYFQNEAQLEKSRLLSDRFSAERPKGSFSTLEIQRTEQGDSAMYLCASSLDRLEQYFGPGTRLTVT.